What follows are 19 T cell receptor beta chains derived from one specimen sequenced in a study of response to subunit inactivated influenza vaccine. TCRdb re-analysed the RT-PCR reads in MiXCR, keeping a single row per CDR3 protein. Among fewer than 750,000 distinct CDR3 sequences listed, about 14% were seen once. The sequencing here drew on PBMCs from blood, taken 11 to 12 days after vaccination. These receptors were collected from a man aged 50 to 59 who received an inactivated influenza vaccine.

This clonotype was counted only a few times. V and J are TRBV24-1 and TRBJ2-2; 7 bases are a match to TRBD1. Trimming removed 1 base from V and 4 bases from J; junction bases left unmatched: 8. The V gene's germline CDR1 is KGHDR and CDR2 SFDVKD. The CDR3 runs to 17 residues. CDR3 protein: CATSDLEGAPSTGELFF. The CDR3 DNA sequence: TGTGCCACCAGTGATTTAGAGGGGGCGCCGAGCACCGGGGAGCTGTTTTTT.

In this sample, this clonotype turned up a few times. The V call is TRBV7-2, the J call TRBJ2-3, with 15 bases fitting TRBD2. The length of the CDR3 is 17 residues. Trimming took 3 bases from V and 7 from J; bases not matched to a gene: 8. Germline V lookup: CDR1 SGHTA, CDR2 FQGNSA. The CDR3 DNA reads TGTGCCAGCAGCTTCCACTCCGGGACTAGCGGGGGGAATACGCAGTATTTT. It yields the protein CASSFHSGTSGGNTQYF.

This clonotype has only a few counts. This rearrangement joins TRBV2 to TRBJ2-7; 7 bases map to TRBD1. Germline V lookup: CDR1 SNHLY, CDR2 FYNNEI. The CDR3 runs to 14 residues. With V trimmed by 6 bases and J by 2 bases, 7 bases remained unmatched. CDR3: CASRAGTETYEQYF. CDR3 coding DNA: TGTGCCAGCAGGGCCGGGACAGAAACCTACGAGCAGTACTTC.

This clonotype occurred a few times. The CDR3 here is CSVEDDPRRGYSTDTQYF. The CDR3 coding sequence is TGCAGCGTTGAAGATGACCCCCGAAGGGGTTATAGCACAGATACGCAGTATTTT. The rearrangement links TRBV29-1 to TRBJ2-3; possible D gene TRBD1, 5 bases. CDR3 length: 18 residues. CDR1 and CDR2 (germline): SQVTM, ANQGSEA. The ends were cut back, 0 bases at V and 0 bases at J, with 19 bases in the middle.

In this sample, this clonotype turned up a few times. This chain connects TRBV6-5 to TRBJ2-5; TRBD2 matches at 15 bases. This CDR3 contains 17 residues. The germline V gene has CDR1 MNHEY and CDR2 SVGAGI. With V trimmed by 3 bases and J by 5 bases, 7 bases remained unmatched. The CDR3 DNA sequence: TGTGCCAGCAGTTATAGGACTAGCGGGAGGGGTTGGGAGACCCAGTACTTC. Protein product: CASSYRTSGRGWETQYF.

This clonotype was detected only a few times. This chain joins TRBV12-3 or TRBV12-4 and TRBJ2-1, with a possible D match to TRBD2 (5 bases). V dropped 6 bases and J dropped 0 bases, with 12 bases sitting between them. This CDR3 contains 15 residues. The CDR3 DNA reads as TGTGCCAGCAGCCCTACACGGGGCTCCTACAATGAGCAGTTCTTC. It translates to CASSPTRGSYNEQFF.

This clonotype was counted between two and nine times. This sequence joins TRBV4-2 and TRBJ2-1; 16 bases match TRBD2. The V gene's germline CDR1 is LGHNA and CDR2 YNFKEQ. J lost 9 bases, V lost 5 bases, and 1 base had no gene match. This CDR3 comprises 14 residues. CDR3 nucleotide sequence: TGTGCCAGCAGCGGGACTAGCGGGAGGGTTGAGCAGTTCTTC. Protein product: CASSGTSGRVEQFF.

J is TRBJ1-1 and V is TRBV28, with D uncertain. V lost 6 bases and J 3 bases, leaving 26 bases between the germline ends. Per germline, CDR1 MDHEN and CDR2 SYDVKM. The CDR3 runs 18 residues. The CDR3 spells CASSKRAPGLSRDTEAFF. The DNA of the CDR3 is TGTGCCAGCAGCAAAAGGGCTCCGGGCCTCTCGAGGGACACTGAAGCTTTCTTT.

The genes are TRBV20-1 and TRBJ2-3; 10 bases are a match to TRBD1. This CDR3 comprises 14 residues. Germline CDR1 is DFQATT and CDR2 is SNEGSKA (reference sequence). J gave up 1 base and V 4 bases, and 2 bases lay outside the gene matches. The chain's CDR3 is CSATGQGGTDTQYF. CDR3 sequence (DNA): TGCAGTGCTACCGGACAGGGGGGCACAGATACGCAGTATTTT.

The chain employs TRBV30 and TRBJ2-1; D tentatively reads TRBD1 or TRBD2 (5 bases each). Trimming pared 0 bases from V and 7 bases from J, leaving 19 bases between. This CDR3 region has 16 residues. Germline CDR1 reads GTSNPN; CDR2 reads SVGIG (reference sequence). The CDR3 loop reads CAWSVLRDPGRNEQFF. In nucleotides, the CDR3 is TGTGCCTGGAGTGTACTGAGGGACCCGGGAAGGAATGAGCAGTTCTTC. Supplemented by reference TRBV30 and TRBJ2-1, the full variable domain reads SQTIHQWPATLVQPVGSPLSLECTVEGTSNPNLYWYRQAAGRGLQLLFYSVGIGQISSEVPQNLSASRPQDRQFILSSKKLLLSDSGFYLCAWSVLRDPGRNEQFFGPGTRLTVL.

This clonotype was detected only a few times. The V call is TRBV12-3 or TRBV12-4, the J call TRBJ2-1; D is perhaps TRBD2 (6 bases). The germline V and J ends were trimmed by 7 bases and 9 bases, with 19 bases remaining between them. This CDR3 has 14 amino acids. This CDR3 reads CASTPREIYGEQFF. CDR3 DNA: TGTGCCAGCACCCCTCGGGAGATCTACGGTGAGCAGTTCTTC.

This clonotype was detected only a few times. This chain links TRBV9 with TRBJ2-3, with 10 bases lining up with TRBD2. V lost 1 base, J lost 6 bases, and 8 bases stayed unmatched. The CDR3 loop spans 16 amino acids. Germline V gives CDR1 SGDLS, CDR2 YYNGEE. CDR3 nucleotide sequence: TGTGCCAGCAGCGTAACTAGCGGGGACCCCGGGGATACGCAGTATTTT. This encodes CASSVTSGDPGDTQYF.

This sequence joins TRBV2 and TRBJ1-1, with D uncertain. V was cut by 4 bases and J by 3 bases, with 6 bases left in between. The germline CDR1 and CDR2 sequences are SNHLY and FYNNEI. This CDR3 has 12 amino acids. The CDR3 loop is CASSGDHTEAFF. CDR3 nucleotide sequence: TGTGCCAGCAGTGGAGACCACACTGAAGCTTTCTTT.

The sample holds a few counts of this clonotype. The chain employs TRBV6-2 or TRBV6-3 and TRBJ2-7; D assignment may be TRBD1 or TRBD2 (5 bases each). Germline lookup yields CDR1 MNHEY and CDR2 SVGEGT. CDR3 length: 12 residues. The ends were cut back, 2 bases at V and 5 bases at J, with 7 bases in the middle. The CDR3 reads CASSYPGHEQYF. The CDR3 DNA follows: TGTGCCAGCAGTTACCCGGGACACGAGCAGTACTTC.

The V gene is TRBV3-1, the J gene TRBJ2-5; D remains ambiguous. The CDR3 runs to 15 residues. The ends were cut back, 0 bases at V and 4 bases at J, with 12 bases in the middle. The germline V gene encodes CDR1 LGHDT and CDR2 YNNKEL (reference sequence). The CDR3 region has the DNA TGTGCCAGCAGCCAAGAGCCCCACGAAATAGAGACCCAGTACTTC. Translated, it gives CASSQEPHEIETQYF.

The genes are TRBV18 and TRBJ1-1; D is ambiguous. Germline V gene sequence: CDR1 KGHSH, CDR2 LQKENI. V was clipped by 1 base and J by 3 bases, with 18 bases between them. This CDR3 has 17 amino acids. The DNA of the CDR3 is TGTGCCAGCTCACCACTGATCGGGGATGGGGTCGACACTGAAGCTTTCTTT. It is translated as CASSPLIGDGVDTEAFF.

The J gene is TRBJ2-5, the V gene TRBV27, with 7 bases matching TRBD1. Germline-derived CDR1 and CDR2 are MNHEY and SMNVEV (reference sequence). The CDR3 runs to 17 residues. Trimming cost V 3 bases and J 5 bases; bases outside gene matches: 15. CDR3 sequence reads: CASSLSTGPFRGETQYF. The CDR3 bases are TGTGCCAGCAGTTTGTCGACAGGGCCATTTAGGGGGGAGACCCAGTACTTC.

This clonotype was found a few times. This chain connects TRBV5-1 to TRBJ2-3; TRBD2 aligns across 14 bases. V lost 4 bases to trimming and J lost 3 bases; unmatched junction nucleotides: 4. The V gene's germline CDR1 is SGHRS and CDR2 YFSETQ. The CDR3 length is 16 residues. CDR3 sequence: CASSPGLAGETDTQYF. The CDR3 coding sequence is TGCGCCAGCAGCCCGGGACTAGCGGGAGAGACAGATACGCAGTATTTT.

This sequence joins TRBV20-1 and TRBJ1-2; tentatively, D is TRBD1 (6 bases). V was cut by 4 bases and J by 2 bases, with 11 bases left in between. The CDR3 loop spans 13 amino acids. Germline V gene lookup returns CDR1 DFQATT and CDR2 SNEGSKA (reference sequence). The CDR3 nucleotides read TGCAGTGCTACCCGGGACACCAACTATGGCTACACCTTC. It encodes CSATRDTNYGYTF.